Following are 32 T cell receptor beta chains from one sample sequenced in a study of cytomegalovirus exposure and HLA in healthy donors. Some clones are missing from TCRdb's copy, which holds only in-frame ones; the method was immunoSEQ multiplex PCR. The data hold 100,000 to 120,000 clones, with roughly nine tenths observed a single time. Sequencing was carried out using PBMCs. Receptors originate from a woman under 30 in good health and CMV-seronegative.

This chain connects TRBV10-1 to TRBJ2-7, with TRBD1 identical over 7 bases. The CDR3 is 15 residues long. Germline assignment: CDR1 WNHNN and CDR2 SYGVQD (reference sequence). V was clipped by 0 bases and J by 0 bases; unmatched bases: 2. In nucleotides, the CDR3 is TGCGCCAGCAGTGAGTCGGGGGACAGCTCCTACGAGCAGTACTTC. Protein product: CASSESGDSSYEQYF.

This chain connects TRBV29-1 to TRBJ2-1, with 8 bases matching TRBD2. The junction had 13 bases not matched to a gene; V was cut back by 7 bases and J by 8 bases. The CDR3 extends over 14 amino acids. The germline CDR1 and CDR2 sequences are SQVTM and ANQGSEA. As DNA, the CDR3 is TGCAGCGCCGCGCCTCGACTAGCGTCCGATGAGCAGTTCTTC. This translates into CSAAPRLASDEQFF.

The J gene is TRBJ2-3, the V gene TRBV29-1; possibly TRBD2 for D (5 bases). Trimming removed 4 bases at V and 2 bases at J, with 13 bases between. The CDR3 loop spans 14 amino acids. Germline V gene lookup returns CDR1 SQVTM and CDR2 ANQGSEA. The CDR3 spells CSVAAVTITDTQYF. The CDR3 coding sequence is TGCAGCGTTGCAGCGGTTACAATCACAGATACGCAGTATTTT.

This chain uses TRBV19 with TRBJ1-1, with D hard to call. Trimming cost V 3 bases and J 3 bases, with 8 bases left between them. CDR1 and CDR2 from the germline V gene are LNHDA and SQIVND (reference sequence). CDR3 length equals 13 residues. CDR3 sequence reads: CASSITEYTEAFF. The CDR3 nucleotides read TGTGCCAGTAGTATTACAGAGTACACTGAAGCTTTCTTT.

The chain combines TRBV18 with TRBJ2-7; TRBD1 matches 8 bases. This CDR3 contains 14 residues. Germline CDR1 is KGHSH and CDR2 is LQKENI. Trimming took 2 bases from V and 5 from J; bases not matched to a gene: 5. The DNA for the CDR3 is TGTGCCAGCTCACCAAACAGGGGGGACGACGAGCAGTACTTC. Amino acids: CASSPNRGDDEQYF.

This rearrangement joins TRBV6-1 to TRBJ1-2, with 11 positions matching TRBD1. V lost 4 bases to trimming and J lost 4 bases; unmatched junction nucleotides: 5. The CDR3 runs 15 residues. Looked up from germline, CDR1 is MNHNS and CDR2 is SASEGT. This CDR3 is CASSGGTGGLYGYTF. CDR3 in DNA: TGTGCCAGCAGTGGCGGGACAGGGGGACTCTATGGCTACACCTTC.

V and J are TRBV28 and TRBJ1-1; D unresolved. Trimming cost V 6 bases and J 5 bases, with 7 bases left between them. The CDR3 extends over 11 amino acids. The V gene's germline CDR1 is MDHEN and CDR2 SYDVKM. The CDR3, as DNA: TGTGCCAGCAGGAGGAGAACTGAAGCTTTCTTT. Translating gives CASRRRTEAFF.

As DNA, the CDR3 is TGTGCCAGCAGCCCAGGAGGGGACTACACTGAAGCTTTCTTT. Translation: CASSPGGDYTEAFF. The chain carries TRBV28 and TRBJ1-1; the D gene is possibly TRBD1 (5 bases). The CDR3 has 14 residues. Trimming pared 6 bases from V and 3 bases from J, leaving 14 bases between. Germline CDR1 reads MDHEN; CDR2 reads SYDVKM. The full variable domain, with the rest looked up from reference TRBV28 and TRBJ1-1, is DVKVTQSSRYLVKRTGEKVFLECVQDMDHENMFWYRQDPGLGLRLIYFSYDVKMKEKGDIPEGYSVSREKKERFSLILESASTNQTSMYLCASSPGGDYTEAFFGQGTRLTVV.

The V call is TRBV11-2, the J call TRBJ1-1; tentatively, D is TRBD1 (5 bases). The germline CDR1 and CDR2 sequences are SGHAT and FQNNGV. V dropped 3 bases and J dropped 8 bases, with 16 bases sitting between them. The CDR3 sequence is 14 residues long. The CDR3 reads CASSFPPAGREAFF. CDR3 in DNA: TGTGCCAGCAGCTTCCCCCCAGCGGGGCGGGAAGCTTTCTTT.

The rearrangement joins TRBV5-1 to TRBJ2-3; D ambiguous. The CDR3 runs 16 residues. V lost 0 bases and J 2 bases, leaving 13 bases between the germline ends. Germline V gene sequence: CDR1 SGHRS, CDR2 YFSETQ. In DNA form, the CDR3 reads TGCGCCAGCAGCTTGGCCTACGTCGCCTCCACAGATACGCAGTATTTT. This translates into CASSLAYVASTDTQYF.

This rearrangement joins TRBV6-5 to TRBJ1-2; 7 positions agree with TRBD1. CDR1 MNHEY and CDR2 SVGAGI come from the germline V gene. The ends lost 5 bases at V and 2 bases at J; junction bases unmatched: 5. This CDR3 comprises 14 residues. The CDR3 loop reads CASSPLTGNYGYTF. The CDR3, as DNA: TGTGCCAGCAGTCCCCTGACAGGGAACTATGGCTACACCTTC.

V usage is TRBV2 and J usage is TRBJ1-2; 8 positions match TRBD1. In germline, CDR1 is SNHLY, CDR2 FYNNEI. The CDR3 covers 16 residues. Germline trimming cut 7 bases from V and 4 bases from J; bases unmatched to any gene: 14. The CDR3 DNA reads as TGTGCCAGCACGATTCTCCCGACAGGGGCGCTCTATGGCTACACCTTC. This translates into CASTILPTGALYGYTF. The full variable domain, with the rest looked up from reference TRBV2 and TRBJ1-2, is EPEVTQTPSHQVTQMGQEVILRCVPISNHLYFYWYRQILGQKVEFLVSFYNNEISEKSEIFDDQFSVERPDGSNFTLKIRSTKLEDSAMYFCASTILPTGALYGYTFGSGTRLTVV.

The chain employs TRBV5-1 and TRBJ1-1, with 7 bases that match TRBD1. Germline V lookup: CDR1 SGHRS, CDR2 YFSETQ. This CDR3 has 17 amino acids. The V and J ends lost 3 bases and 2 bases, in that order; junction bases with no gene match: 13. CDR3 nucleotide sequence: TGCGCCAGCAGCTACCAGGGGGTAGGGGTGTCAAACACTGAAGCTTTCTTT. Amino acid sequence: CASSYQGVGVSNTEAFF.

This sequence joins TRBV13 and TRBJ2-1; D might be TRBD2 (6 bases). The germline V gene encodes CDR1 PRHDT and CDR2 FYEKMQ (reference sequence). Trimming took off 4 bases at V and 0 bases at J, with 10 bases between the two ends. The CDR3 is 15 residues long. The CDR3 region is CASSSEGPSYNEQFF. Here the CDR3 DNA reads TGTGCCAGCAGCTCGGAGGGGCCCTCCTACAATGAGCAGTTCTTC.

The CDR3 is CASSQLGLADQETQYF. CDR3 DNA: TGTGCCAGCAGCCAGCTTGGACTAGCGGACCAAGAGACCCAGTACTTC. The rearrangement links TRBV7-2 to TRBJ2-5; 10 bases line up with TRBD2. Looked up from germline, CDR1 is SGHTA and CDR2 is FQGNSA. The CDR3 contains 16 residues. The V and J ends lost 5 bases and 0 bases, in that order; junction bases with no gene match: 6.

This clone was observed a handful of times. J is TRBJ1-6 and V is TRBV28; 9 nucleotides line up with TRBD1. The CDR3 runs 15 residues. The germline CDR1 and CDR2 sequences are MDHEN and SYDVKM. Germline trimming cut 2 bases from V and 9 bases from J; bases unmatched to any gene: 5. The CDR3 reads CASSLGTGKVSPLHF. The CDR3 DNA reads TGTGCCAGCAGTTTAGGGACAGGGAAAGTTTCACCCCTCCACTTT.

The chain has TRBV28 and TRBJ1-5, with D unresolved. This CDR3 spans 13 amino acids. Deletions cut 10 bases from V and 4 bases from J, with 14 bases between. From germline, CDR1 is MDHEN and CDR2 SYDVKM. This CDR3 reads CANVRRGNQPQHF. The CDR3 region has the DNA TGTGCCAACGTCCGGCGAGGGAATCAGCCCCAGCATTTT.

The chain employs TRBV7-2 and TRBJ1-1; D is unclear. This CDR3 has 14 residues. Germline V gene data show CDR1 as SGHTA and CDR2 as FQGNSA. V lost 1 base to trimming and J lost 5 bases, with 11 bases between them. The CDR3 nucleotides are TGTGCCAGCAGCTTAGATCGGTTTCGAACTGAAGCTTTCTTT. This translates into CASSLDRFRTEAFF.

The chain recombines TRBV11-2 with TRBJ1-1; no firm D call. The germline CDR1 and CDR2 sequences are SGHAT and FQNNGV. The V end lost 5 bases, the J end lost 5 bases, and 15 bases lay between the germline ends. The CDR3 runs 14 residues. The CDR3 is CASSLNGGRTEAFF. In DNA, the CDR3 is TGTGCCAGCAGCCTGAATGGAGGGAGGACTGAAGCTTTCTTT.

The rearrangement links TRBV7-2 to TRBJ2-1; D may be TRBD1 (5 bases). The length of the CDR3 is 16 residues. Trimming removed 6 bases at V and 0 bases at J, with 15 bases between. Looked up from germline, CDR1 is SGHTA and CDR2 is FQGNSA. The CDR3 here is CASSFDSSSSYNEQFF. The CDR3 DNA is TGTGCCAGCAGTTTCGACAGTTCCAGCTCCTACAATGAGCAGTTCTTC.

The chain employs TRBV4-3 and TRBJ1-1; D is unclear. The CDR3 extends over 13 amino acids. CDR1 and CDR2 from the germline V gene are LGHNA and YSLEER. V gave up 8 bases and J gave up 1 base, with 11 bases separating them. Written as DNA, the CDR3 is TGCGCCAGCCGAAATGGAGAGAACACTGAAGCTTTCTTT. Translated: CASRNGENTEAFF.

The chain employs TRBV5-1 and TRBJ2-5, with 7 bases matching TRBD1. The CDR3 extends over 14 amino acids. V lost 5 bases, J lost 2 bases, and 6 bases stayed unmatched. Germline V gives CDR1 SGHRS, CDR2 YFSETQ. This CDR3 is CASRTGLGQETQYF. In nucleotides, the CDR3 is TGCGCCAGCAGGACAGGGTTAGGGCAAGAGACCCAGTACTTC.

This sequence joins TRBV7-6 and TRBJ2-7, with 9 bases fitting TRBD1. Germline V gene sequence: CDR1 SGHVS, CDR2 FNYEAQ. Trimming removed 5 bases from V and 6 bases from J; junction bases left unmatched: 2. CDR3 length: 12 residues. The CDR3 region has the DNA TGTGCCAGCAGCCGGACAGGGGTCGAGCAGTACTTC. Its protein is CASSRTGVEQYF.

The chain recombines TRBV4-1 with TRBJ1-6; 9 bases agree with TRBD1. The CDR3 is 14 residues long. Trimming took 4 bases from V and 7 from J; bases not matched to a gene: 2. The germline V gene has CDR1 MGHRA and CDR2 YSYEKL. CDR3: CASSPGQGNSPLHF. The DNA for the CDR3 is TGCGCCAGCAGCCCGGGACAGGGAAATTCACCCCTCCACTTT.

V usage is TRBV4-1 and J usage is TRBJ1-1; D may be TRBD1 (6 bases). CDR3 length: 18 residues. With 3 bases removed from V and 0 bases from J, the gap between germline ends came to 20 bases. Germline lookup yields CDR1 MGHRA and CDR2 YSYEKL. In nucleotides, the CDR3 is TGCGCCAGCAGCCATCTTTCTCTAGGGACACCCATGAACACTGAAGCTTTCTTT. Translation: CASSHLSLGTPMNTEAFF.

The rearrangement joins TRBV2 to TRBJ2-2; 7 positions match TRBD2. CDR3 length: 14 amino acids. The ends lost 7 bases at V and 6 bases at J; junction bases unmatched: 8. The germline CDR1 and CDR2 sequences are SNHLY and FYNNEI. In DNA, the CDR3 is TGTGCCAGCACCGGCGGGAGTCAGGCCGGGGAGCTGTTTTTT. This encodes CASTGGSQAGELFF.

The V call is TRBV6-1, the J call TRBJ1-5; 9 bases align to TRBD1. This CDR3 is built from 14 residues. The germline gives CDR1 MNHNS, CDR2 SASEGT. Trimming at V came to 4 bases and at J to 6 bases, leaving 4 bases not matched to a gene. CDR3 region: CASSATGGGQPQHF. The CDR3 nucleotides are TGTGCCAGCAGTGCCACAGGGGGCGGTCAGCCCCAGCATTTT.

V is TRBV7-9 and J is TRBJ2-3; perhaps TRBD2 as D (5 bases). There are 17 residues in the CDR3. Germline CDR1 reads SEHNR; CDR2 reads FQNEAQ (reference sequence). The V and J ends lost 2 bases and 6 bases respectively, with 21 bases between them. CDR3 in amino acids: CASSLSSAGGVLDTQYF. The CDR3 coding sequence is TGTGCCAGCAGCTTATCCAGCGCAGGAGGAGTTTTGGATACGCAGTATTTT.

This chain connects TRBV4-2 to TRBJ1-2; 7 nucleotides align to TRBD1. CDR3 length: 15 residues. V trimming: 0 bases; J trimming: 4 bases; junction bases outside the gene matches: 5. CDR1 LGHNA and CDR2 YNFKEQ come from the germline V gene. For the CDR3, the DNA is TGTGCCAGCAGCCAAGACGGGACAGCCAGCTATGGCTACACCTTC. Translation: CASSQDGTASYGYTF.

The chain joins TRBV29-1 to TRBJ1-4; 10 positions match TRBD1. V lost 6 bases, J lost 5 bases, and 6 bases stayed unmatched. Per the germline V gene, CDR1 is SQVTM and CDR2 is ANQGSEA. The CDR3 loop spans 14 amino acids. The CDR3 is CSVLRDRGNEKLFF. DNA for the CDR3: TGCAGCGTCCTCCGGGACAGGGGAAATGAAAAACTGTTTTTT.

This chain links TRBV28 with TRBJ1-2; 11 bases fit TRBD1. The CDR3 consists of 15 residues. Germline trimming cut 3 bases from V and 7 bases from J; bases unmatched to any gene: 7. Germline V gene data show CDR1 as MDHEN and CDR2 as SYDVKM. The chain's CDR3 is CASSLQDRGRGGYTF. The CDR3 coding sequence is TGTGCCAGCAGTTTGCAGGACAGGGGGCGAGGTGGCTACACCTTC.

The rearrangement links TRBV5-1 to TRBJ2-3; D is possibly TRBD1 (6 bases). Deletions cut 4 bases from V and 0 bases from J, with 12 bases between. Per the germline V gene, CDR1 is SGHRS and CDR2 is YFSETQ. There are 15 residues in the CDR3. The CDR3 coding sequence is TGCGCCAGCAGCCCCGGACAGACAAGCACAGATACGCAGTATTTT. This encodes CASSPGQTSTDTQYF.